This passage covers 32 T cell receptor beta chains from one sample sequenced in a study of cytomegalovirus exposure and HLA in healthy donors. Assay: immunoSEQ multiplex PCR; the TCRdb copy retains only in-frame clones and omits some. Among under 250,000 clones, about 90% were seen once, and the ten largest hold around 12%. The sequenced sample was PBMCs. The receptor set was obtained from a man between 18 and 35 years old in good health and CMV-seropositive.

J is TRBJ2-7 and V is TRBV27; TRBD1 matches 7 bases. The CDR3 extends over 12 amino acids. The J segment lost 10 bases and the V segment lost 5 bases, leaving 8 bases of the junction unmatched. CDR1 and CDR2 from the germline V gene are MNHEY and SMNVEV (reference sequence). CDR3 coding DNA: TGTGCCAGCAGTCGAGGGGGCAACCGACAGTACTTC. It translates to CASSRGGNRQYF.

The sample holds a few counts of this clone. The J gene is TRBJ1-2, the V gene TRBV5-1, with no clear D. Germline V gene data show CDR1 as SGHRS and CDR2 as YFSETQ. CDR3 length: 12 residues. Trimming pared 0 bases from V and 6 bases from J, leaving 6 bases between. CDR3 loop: CASSLVDNGYTF. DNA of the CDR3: TGCGCCAGCAGCTTGGTTGACAATGGCTACACCTTC.

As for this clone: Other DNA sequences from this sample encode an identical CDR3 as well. The chain's CDR3 is CASSLLVNTEAFF. Here the CDR3 DNA reads TGTGCCAGCAGTTTACTAGTGAACACTGAAGCTTTCTTT. This chain links TRBV27 with TRBJ1-1; D remains unclear. The CDR3 is 13 residues long. Germline CDR1 and CDR2: MNHEY and SMNVEV (reference sequence). The V and J ends lost 2 bases and 0 bases respectively, with 4 bases between them.

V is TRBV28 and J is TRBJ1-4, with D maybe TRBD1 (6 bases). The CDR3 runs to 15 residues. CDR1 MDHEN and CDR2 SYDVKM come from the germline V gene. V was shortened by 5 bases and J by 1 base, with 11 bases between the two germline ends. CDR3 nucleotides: TGTGCCAGCAGTCCCACGACAGGAACTAATGAAAAACTGTTTTTT. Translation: CASSPTTGTNEKLFF. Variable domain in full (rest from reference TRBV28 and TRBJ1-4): DVKVTQSSRYLVKRTGEKVFLECVQDMDHENMFWYRQDPGLGLRLIYFSYDVKMKEKGDIPEGYSVSREKKERFSLILESASTNQTSMYLCASSPTTGTNEKLFFGSGTQLSVL.

The CDR3 DNA reads as TGTGCCAGCAGCTTGGGGCAGGCCCAGGGCGAGCAGTACTTC. This sequence encodes CASSLGQAQGEQYF. This sequence joins TRBV5-6 and TRBJ2-7; tentatively, D is TRBD1 (5 bases). This CDR3 is 14 amino acids long. The V and J ends lost 0 bases and 6 bases respectively, with 13 bases between them. Germline CDR1 is SGHDT and CDR2 is YYEEEE.

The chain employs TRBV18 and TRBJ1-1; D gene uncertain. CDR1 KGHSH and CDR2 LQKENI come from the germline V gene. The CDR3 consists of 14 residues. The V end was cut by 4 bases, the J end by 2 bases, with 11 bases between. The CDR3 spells CASSLSASNTEAFF. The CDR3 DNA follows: TGTGCCAGCTCACTCAGTGCGTCAAACACTGAAGCTTTCTTT.

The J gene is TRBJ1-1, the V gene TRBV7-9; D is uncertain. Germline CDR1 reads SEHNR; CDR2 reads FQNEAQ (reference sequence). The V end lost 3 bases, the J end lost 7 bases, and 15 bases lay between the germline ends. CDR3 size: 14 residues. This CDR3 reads CASSLAGAPDEAFF. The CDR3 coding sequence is TGTGCCAGCAGCTTGGCGGGAGCCCCTGATGAAGCTTTCTTT.

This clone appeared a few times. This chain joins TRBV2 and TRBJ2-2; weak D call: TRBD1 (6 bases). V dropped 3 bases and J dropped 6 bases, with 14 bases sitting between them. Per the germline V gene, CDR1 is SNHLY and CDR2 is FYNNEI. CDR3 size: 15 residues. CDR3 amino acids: CASSDEQGLAGELFF. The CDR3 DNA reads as TGTGCCAGCAGTGACGAACAGGGCTTGGCCGGGGAGCTGTTTTTT.

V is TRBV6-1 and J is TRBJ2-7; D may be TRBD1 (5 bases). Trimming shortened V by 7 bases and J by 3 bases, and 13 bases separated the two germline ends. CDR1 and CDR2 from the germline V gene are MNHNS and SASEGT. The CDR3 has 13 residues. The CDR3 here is CASTPQGVYEQYF. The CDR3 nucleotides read TGTGCCAGCACGCCCCAGGGTGTCTACGAGCAGTACTTC.

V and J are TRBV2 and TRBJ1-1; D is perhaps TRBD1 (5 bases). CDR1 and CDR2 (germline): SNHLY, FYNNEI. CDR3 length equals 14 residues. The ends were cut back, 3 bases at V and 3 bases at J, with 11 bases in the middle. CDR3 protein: CASSEGDFYTEAFF. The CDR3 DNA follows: TGTGCCAGCAGTGAGGGGGATTTTTACACTGAAGCTTTCTTT.

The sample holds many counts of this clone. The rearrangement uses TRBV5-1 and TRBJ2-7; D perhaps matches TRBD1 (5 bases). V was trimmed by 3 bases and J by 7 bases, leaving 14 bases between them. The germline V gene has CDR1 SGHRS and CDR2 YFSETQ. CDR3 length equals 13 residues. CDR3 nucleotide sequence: TGCGCCAGCAGCTCCACAGGATCCCGGGAGCAGTACTTC. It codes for CASSSTGSREQYF.

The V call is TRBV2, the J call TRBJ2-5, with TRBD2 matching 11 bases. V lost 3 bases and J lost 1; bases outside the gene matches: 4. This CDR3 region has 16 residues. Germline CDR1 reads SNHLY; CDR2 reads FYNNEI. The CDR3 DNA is TGTGCCAGCAGTGATGGGCTAGCGGGAGGCCAAGAGACCCAGTACTTC. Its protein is CASSDGLAGGQETQYF. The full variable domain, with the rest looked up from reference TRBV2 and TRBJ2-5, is EPEVTQTPSHQVTQMGQEVILRCVPISNHLYFYWYRQILGQKVEFLVSFYNNEISEKSEIFDDQFSVERPDGSNFTLKIRSTKLEDSAMYFCASSDGLAGGQETQYFGPGTRLLVL.

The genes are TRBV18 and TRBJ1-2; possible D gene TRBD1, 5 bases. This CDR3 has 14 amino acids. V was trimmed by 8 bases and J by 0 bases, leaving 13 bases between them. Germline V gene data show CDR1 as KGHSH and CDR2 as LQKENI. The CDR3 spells CASRAGGANYGYTF. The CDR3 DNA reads TGTGCCAGCCGTGCGGGGGGGGCTAACTATGGCTACACCTTC.

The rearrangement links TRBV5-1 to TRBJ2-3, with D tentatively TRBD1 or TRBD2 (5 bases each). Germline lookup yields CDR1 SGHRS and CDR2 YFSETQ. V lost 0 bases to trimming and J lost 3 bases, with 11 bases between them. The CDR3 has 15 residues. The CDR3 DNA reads TGCGCCAGCAGCTTGGTAGGGGACGGGACAGATACGCAGTATTTT. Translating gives CASSLVGDGTDTQYF.

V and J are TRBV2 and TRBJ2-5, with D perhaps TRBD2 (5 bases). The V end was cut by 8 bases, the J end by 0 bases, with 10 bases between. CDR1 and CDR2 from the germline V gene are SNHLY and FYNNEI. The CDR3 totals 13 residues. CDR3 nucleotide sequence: TGTGCCAGCCAGCGGTTGTACCAAGAGACCCAGTACTTC. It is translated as CASQRLYQETQYF.

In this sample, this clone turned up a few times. The CDR3 loop reads CASSRGQGGTEAFF. In DNA form, the CDR3 reads TGTGCCAGCAGTCGGGGACAGGGAGGCACTGAAGCTTTCTTT. The chain employs TRBV7-9 and TRBJ1-1, with TRBD1 matching 9 bases. From germline, CDR1 is SEHNR and CDR2 FQNEAQ (reference sequence). This CDR3 has 14 residues. V trimming: 6 bases; J trimming: 4 bases; junction bases outside the gene matches: 6.

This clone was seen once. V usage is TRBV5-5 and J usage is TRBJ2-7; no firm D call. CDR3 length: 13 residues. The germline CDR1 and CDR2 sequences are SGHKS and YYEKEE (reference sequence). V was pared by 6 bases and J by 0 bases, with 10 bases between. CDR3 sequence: CASKKLDSYEQYF. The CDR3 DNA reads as TGTGCCAGCAAGAAGTTGGACTCCTACGAGCAGTACTTC.

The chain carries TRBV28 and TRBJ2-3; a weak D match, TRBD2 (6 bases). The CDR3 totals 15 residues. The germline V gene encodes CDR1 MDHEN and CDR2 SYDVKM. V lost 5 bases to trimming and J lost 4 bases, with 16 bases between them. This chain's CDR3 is CASSLKRLGADTQYF. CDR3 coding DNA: TGTGCCAGCAGTCTCAAACGACTAGGAGCAGATACGCAGTATTTT.

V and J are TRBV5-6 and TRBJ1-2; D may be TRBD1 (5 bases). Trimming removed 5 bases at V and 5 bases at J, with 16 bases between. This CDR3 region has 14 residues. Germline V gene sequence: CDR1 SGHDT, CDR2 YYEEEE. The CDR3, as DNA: TGTGCCAGCAGTTTAAGGGGCCTGTATTATGGCTACACCTTC. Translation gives CASSLRGLYYGYTF.

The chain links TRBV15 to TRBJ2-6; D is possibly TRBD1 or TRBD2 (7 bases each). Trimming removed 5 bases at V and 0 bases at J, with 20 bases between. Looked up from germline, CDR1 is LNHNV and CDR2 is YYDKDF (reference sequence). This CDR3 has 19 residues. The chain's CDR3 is CATSGRDSIAYSGANVLTF. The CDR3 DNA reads TGTGCCACCAGCGGGAGGGACAGTATCGCCTACTCTGGGGCCAACGTCCTGACTTTC.

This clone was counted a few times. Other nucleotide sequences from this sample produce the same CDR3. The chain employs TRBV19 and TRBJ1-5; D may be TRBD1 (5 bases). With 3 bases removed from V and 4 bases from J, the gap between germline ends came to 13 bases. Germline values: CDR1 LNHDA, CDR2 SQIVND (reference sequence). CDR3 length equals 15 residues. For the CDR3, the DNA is TGTGCCAGTAGTATTGGCCAGGGTAGTAATCAGCCCCAGCATTTT. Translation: CASSIGQGSNQPQHF. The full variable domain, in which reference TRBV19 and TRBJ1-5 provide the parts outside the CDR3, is DGGITQSPKYLFRKEGQNVTLSCEQNLNHDAMYWYRQDPGQGLRLIYYSQIVNDFQKGDIAEGYSVSREKKESFPLTVTSAQKNPTAFYLCASSIGQGSNQPQHFGDGTRLSIL.

The CDR3 loop reads CASTLQGEGGYTF. The CDR3 DNA is TGTGCCAGCACGCTCCAGGGTGAGGGCGGCTACACCTTC. This rearrangement joins TRBV2 to TRBJ1-2; D perhaps matches TRBD1 (5 bases). CDR1 SNHLY and CDR2 FYNNEI come from the germline V gene. This CDR3 has 13 amino acids. Deletions cut 7 bases from V and 8 bases from J, with 17 bases between.

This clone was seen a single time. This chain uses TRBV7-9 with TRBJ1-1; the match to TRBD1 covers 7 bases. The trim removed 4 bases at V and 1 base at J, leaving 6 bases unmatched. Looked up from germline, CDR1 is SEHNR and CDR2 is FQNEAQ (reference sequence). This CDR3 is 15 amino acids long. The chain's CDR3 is CASSYHTGANTEAFF. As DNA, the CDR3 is TGTGCCAGCAGCTATCATACAGGGGCGAACACTGAAGCTTTCTTT.

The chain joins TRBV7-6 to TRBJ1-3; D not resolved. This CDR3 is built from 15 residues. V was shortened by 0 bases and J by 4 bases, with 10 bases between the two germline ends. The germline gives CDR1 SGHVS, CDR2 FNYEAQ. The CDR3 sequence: CASSLAPAGGNTIYF. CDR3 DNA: TGTGCCAGCAGCTTAGCCCCCGCTGGGGGAAACACCATATATTTT.

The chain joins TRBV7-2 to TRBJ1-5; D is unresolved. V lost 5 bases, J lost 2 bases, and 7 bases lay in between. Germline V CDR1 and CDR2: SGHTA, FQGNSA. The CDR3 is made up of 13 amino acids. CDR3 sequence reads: CASSRSGNQPQHF. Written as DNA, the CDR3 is TGTGCCAGCAGCCGCTCGGGCAATCAGCCCCAGCATTTT. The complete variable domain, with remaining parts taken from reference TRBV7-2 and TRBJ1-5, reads GAGVSQSPSNKVTEKGKDVELRCDPISGHTALYWYRQSLGQGLEFLIYFQGNSAPDKSGLPSDRFSAERTGGSVSTLTIQRTQQEDSAVYLCASSRSGNQPQHFGDGTRLSIL.

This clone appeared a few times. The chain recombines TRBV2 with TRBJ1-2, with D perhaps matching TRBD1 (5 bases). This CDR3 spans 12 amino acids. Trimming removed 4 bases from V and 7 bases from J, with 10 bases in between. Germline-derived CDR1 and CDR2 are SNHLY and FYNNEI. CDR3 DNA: TGTGCCAGCAGTGCCAGGGTGGGTGGCTACACCTTC. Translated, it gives CASSARVGGYTF.

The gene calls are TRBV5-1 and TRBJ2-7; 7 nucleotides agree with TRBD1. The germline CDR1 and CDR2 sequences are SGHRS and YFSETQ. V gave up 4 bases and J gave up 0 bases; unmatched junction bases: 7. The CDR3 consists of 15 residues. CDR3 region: CASSSTGAYSYEQYF. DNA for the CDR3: TGCGCCAGCAGCAGTACAGGGGCATACTCCTACGAGCAGTACTTC. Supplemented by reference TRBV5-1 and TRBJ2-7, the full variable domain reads KAGVTQTPRYLIKTRGQQVTLSCSPISGHRSVSWYQQTPGQGLQFLFEYFSETQRNKGNFPGRFSGRQFSNSRSEMNVSTLELGDSALYLCASSSTGAYSYEQYFGPGTRLTVT.

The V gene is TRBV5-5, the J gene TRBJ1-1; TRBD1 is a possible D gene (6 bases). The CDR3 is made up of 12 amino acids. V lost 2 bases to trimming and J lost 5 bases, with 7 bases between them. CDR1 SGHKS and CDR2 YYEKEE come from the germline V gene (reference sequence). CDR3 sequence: CASSFRGTEAFF. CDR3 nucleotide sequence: TGTGCCAGCAGCTTCAGGGGTACTGAAGCTTTCTTT.

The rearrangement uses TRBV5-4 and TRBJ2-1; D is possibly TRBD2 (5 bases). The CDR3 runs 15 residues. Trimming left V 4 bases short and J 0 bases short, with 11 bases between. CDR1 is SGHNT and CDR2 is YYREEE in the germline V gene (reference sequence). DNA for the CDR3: TGTGCCAGCAGCCCACTGGGGAGCTCCTACAATGAGCAGTTCTTC. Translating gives CASSPLGSSYNEQFF.

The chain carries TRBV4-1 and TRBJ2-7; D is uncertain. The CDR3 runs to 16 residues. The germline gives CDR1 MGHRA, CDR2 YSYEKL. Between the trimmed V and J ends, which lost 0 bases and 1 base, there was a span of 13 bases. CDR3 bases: TGCGCCAGCAGCCAAGATCAGATGGCCAGATCCTACGAGCAGTACTTC. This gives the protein CASSQDQMARSYEQYF.

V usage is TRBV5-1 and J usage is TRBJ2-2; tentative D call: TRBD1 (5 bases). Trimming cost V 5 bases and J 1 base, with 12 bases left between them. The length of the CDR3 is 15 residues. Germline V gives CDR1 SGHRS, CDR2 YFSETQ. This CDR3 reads CASSRTPKNTGELFF. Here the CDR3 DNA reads TGCGCCAGCAGTAGGACACCTAAGAACACCGGGGAGCTGTTTTTT.

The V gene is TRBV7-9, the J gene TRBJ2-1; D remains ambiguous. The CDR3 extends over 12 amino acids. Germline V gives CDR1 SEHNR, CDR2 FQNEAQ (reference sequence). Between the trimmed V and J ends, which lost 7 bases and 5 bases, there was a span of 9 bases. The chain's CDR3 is CASTDINNEQFF. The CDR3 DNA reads TGTGCCAGCACCGATATAAACAATGAGCAGTTCTTC.